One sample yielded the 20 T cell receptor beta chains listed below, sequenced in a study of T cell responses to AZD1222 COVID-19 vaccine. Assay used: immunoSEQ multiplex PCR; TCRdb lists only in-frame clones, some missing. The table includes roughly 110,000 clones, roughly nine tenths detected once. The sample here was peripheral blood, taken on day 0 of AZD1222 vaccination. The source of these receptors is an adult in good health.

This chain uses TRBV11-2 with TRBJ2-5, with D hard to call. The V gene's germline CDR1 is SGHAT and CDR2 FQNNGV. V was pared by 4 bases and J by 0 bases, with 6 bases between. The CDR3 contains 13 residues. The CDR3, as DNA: TGTGCCAGCAGCTCGAGGAACCAAGAGACCCAGTACTTC. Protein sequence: CASSSRNQETQYF.

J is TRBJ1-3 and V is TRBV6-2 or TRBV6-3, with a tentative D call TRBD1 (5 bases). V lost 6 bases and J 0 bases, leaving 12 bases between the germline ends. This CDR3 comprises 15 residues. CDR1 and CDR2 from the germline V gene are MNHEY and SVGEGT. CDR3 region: CASSRGPGSGNTIYF. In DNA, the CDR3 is TGTGCCAGCAGCCGGGGACCGGGCTCTGGAAACACCATATATTTT.

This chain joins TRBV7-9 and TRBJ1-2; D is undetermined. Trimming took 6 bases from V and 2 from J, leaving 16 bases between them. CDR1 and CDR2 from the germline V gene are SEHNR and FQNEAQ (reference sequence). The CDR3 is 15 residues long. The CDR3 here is CASRLPGKGNYGYTF. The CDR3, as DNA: TGTGCCAGCAGACTACCCGGTAAAGGAAACTATGGCTACACCTTC.

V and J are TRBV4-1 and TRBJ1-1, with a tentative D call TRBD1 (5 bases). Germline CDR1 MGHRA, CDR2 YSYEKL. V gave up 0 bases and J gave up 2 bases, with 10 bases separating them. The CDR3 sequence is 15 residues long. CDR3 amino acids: CASSQEGHANTEAFF. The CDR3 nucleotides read TGCGCCAGCAGCCAAGAGGGGCACGCCAACACTGAAGCTTTCTTT.

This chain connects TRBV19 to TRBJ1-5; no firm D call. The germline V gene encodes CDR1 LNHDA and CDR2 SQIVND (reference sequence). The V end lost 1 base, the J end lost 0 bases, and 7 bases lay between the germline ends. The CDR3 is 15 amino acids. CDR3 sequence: CASSIVLYSNQPQHF. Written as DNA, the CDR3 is TGTGCCAGTAGTATAGTACTGTATAGCAATCAGCCCCAGCATTTT.

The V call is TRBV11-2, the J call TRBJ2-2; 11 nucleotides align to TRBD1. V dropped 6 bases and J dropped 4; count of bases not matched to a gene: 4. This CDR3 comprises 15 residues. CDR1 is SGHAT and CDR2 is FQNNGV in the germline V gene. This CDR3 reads CASSRDRGSTGELFF. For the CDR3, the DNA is TGTGCCAGCAGTCGGGACAGGGGGTCCACCGGGGAGCTGTTTTTT.

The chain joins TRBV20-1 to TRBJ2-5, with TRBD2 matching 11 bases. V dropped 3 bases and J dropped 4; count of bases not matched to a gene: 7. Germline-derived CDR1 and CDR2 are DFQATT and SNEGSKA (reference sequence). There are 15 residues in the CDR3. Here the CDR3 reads CSASPSSGGLETQYF. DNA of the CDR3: TGCAGTGCTAGTCCGTCTAGCGGGGGGTTAGAGACCCAGTACTTC.

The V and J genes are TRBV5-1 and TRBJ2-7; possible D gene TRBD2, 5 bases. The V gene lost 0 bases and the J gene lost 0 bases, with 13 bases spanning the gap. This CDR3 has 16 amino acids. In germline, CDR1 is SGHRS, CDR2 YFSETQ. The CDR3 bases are TGCGCCAGCAGCTTGGCCGGGAACACTAACTCCTACGAGCAGTACTTC. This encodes CASSLAGNTNSYEQYF.

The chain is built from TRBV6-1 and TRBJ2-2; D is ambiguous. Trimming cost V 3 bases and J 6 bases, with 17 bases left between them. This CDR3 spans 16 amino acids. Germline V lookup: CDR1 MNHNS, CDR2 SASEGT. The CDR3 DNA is TGTGCCAGCAGTGAGGTCAGTCGACTTCCTCCCGGGGAGCTGTTTTTT. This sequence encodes CASSEVSRLPPGELFF.

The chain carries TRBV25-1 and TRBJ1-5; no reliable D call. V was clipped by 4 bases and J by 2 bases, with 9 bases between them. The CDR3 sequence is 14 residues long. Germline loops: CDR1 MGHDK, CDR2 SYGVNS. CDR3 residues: CASSGRLRNQPQHF. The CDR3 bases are TGTGCCAGCAGTGGCCGGTTGCGCAATCAGCCCCAGCATTTT.

CDR3 in DNA: TGTGCCAGCTCACCACTAGGACAGGAAAATGAAAAACTGTTTTTT. It codes for CASSPLGQENEKLFF. This chain links TRBV18 with TRBJ1-4; 7 nucleotides match TRBD1. V was pared by 1 base and J by 5 bases, with 4 bases of the junction left unmatched. Per the germline V gene, CDR1 is KGHSH and CDR2 is LQKENI. The CDR3 length is 15 residues.

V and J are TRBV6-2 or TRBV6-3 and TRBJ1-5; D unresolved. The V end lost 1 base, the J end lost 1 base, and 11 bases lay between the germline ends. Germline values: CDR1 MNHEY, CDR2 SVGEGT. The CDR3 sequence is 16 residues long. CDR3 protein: CASSYYGKGSNQPQHF. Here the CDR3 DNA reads TGTGCCAGCAGTTACTACGGGAAAGGAAGCAATCAGCCCCAGCATTTT.

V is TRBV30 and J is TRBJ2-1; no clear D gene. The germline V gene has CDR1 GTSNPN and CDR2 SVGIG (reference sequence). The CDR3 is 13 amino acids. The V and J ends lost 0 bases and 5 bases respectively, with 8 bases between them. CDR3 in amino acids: CAWSVGWNNEQFF. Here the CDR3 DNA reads TGTGCCTGGAGTGTTGGATGGAACAATGAGCAGTTCTTC.

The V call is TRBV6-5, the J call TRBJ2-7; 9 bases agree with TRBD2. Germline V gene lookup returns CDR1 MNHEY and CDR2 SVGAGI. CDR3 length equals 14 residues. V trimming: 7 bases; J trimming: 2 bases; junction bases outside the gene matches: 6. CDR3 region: CASKGSGGAYEQYF. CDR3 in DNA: TGTGCCAGCAAGGGTAGCGGGGGTGCCTACGAGCAGTACTTC.

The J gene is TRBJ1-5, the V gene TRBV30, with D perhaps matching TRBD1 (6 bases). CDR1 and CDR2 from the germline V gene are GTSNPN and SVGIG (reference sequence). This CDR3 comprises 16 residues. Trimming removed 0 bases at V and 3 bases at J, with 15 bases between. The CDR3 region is CAWSVRGQGNNQPQHF. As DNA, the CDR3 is TGTGCCTGGAGTGTACGGGGGCAGGGGAACAATCAGCCCCAGCATTTT.

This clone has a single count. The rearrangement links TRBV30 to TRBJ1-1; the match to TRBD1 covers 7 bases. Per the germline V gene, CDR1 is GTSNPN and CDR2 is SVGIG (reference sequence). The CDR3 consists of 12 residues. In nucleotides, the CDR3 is TGTGCGAAGGGGGCGCAGGACACTGAAGCTTTCTTT. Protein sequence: CAKGAQDTEAFF.

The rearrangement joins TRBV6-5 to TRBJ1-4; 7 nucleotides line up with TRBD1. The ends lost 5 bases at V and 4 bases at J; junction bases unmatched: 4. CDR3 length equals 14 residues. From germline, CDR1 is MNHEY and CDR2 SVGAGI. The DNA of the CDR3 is TGTGCCAGCAGTAAGGGACAGCTTAATGAAAAACTGTTTTTT. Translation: CASSKGQLNEKLFF.

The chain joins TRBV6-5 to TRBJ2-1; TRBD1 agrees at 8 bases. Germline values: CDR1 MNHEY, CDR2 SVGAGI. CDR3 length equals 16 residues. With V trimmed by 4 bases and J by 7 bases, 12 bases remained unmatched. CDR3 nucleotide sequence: TGTGCCAGCAGTTCCCGGGTTCAGGGGGCGATAAATGAGCAGTTCTTC. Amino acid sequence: CASSSRVQGAINEQFF.

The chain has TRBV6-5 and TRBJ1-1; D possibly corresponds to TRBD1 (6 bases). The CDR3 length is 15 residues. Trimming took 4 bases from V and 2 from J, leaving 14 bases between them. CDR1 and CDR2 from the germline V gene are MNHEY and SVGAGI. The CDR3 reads CASSLHREQNTEAFF. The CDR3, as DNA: TGTGCCAGCAGTTTACACAGGGAGCAAAACACTGAAGCTTTCTTT.

The CDR3 sequence is CASSRTGTVNGYTF. The CDR3 DNA reads as TGTGCCAGCTCTCGTACCGGGACGGTAAATGGCTACACCTTC. The V call is TRBV7-2, the J call TRBJ1-2; TRBD1 might be the D (5 bases). This CDR3 is built from 14 residues. The germline CDR1 and CDR2 sequences are SGHTA and FQGNSA. The germline V and J ends were trimmed by 8 bases and 6 bases, with 19 bases remaining between them. Using reference TRBV7-2 and TRBJ1-2 for the parts outside the CDR3, the full variable domain is GAGVSQSPSNKVTEKGKDVELRCDPISGHTALYWYRQSLGQGLEFLIYFQGNSAPDKSGLPSDRFSAERTGGSVSTLTIQRTQQEDSAVYLCASSRTGTVNGYTFGSGTRLTVV.